The 8 T cell receptor beta chains presented below share a single source sample, sequenced in a study of T cell repertoires in cytomegalovirus infection. For these TCRs, the target antigens are not known. TCRdb re-called the reads with MiXCR, one entry per CDR3 protein. Of 100,000 to 150,000 distinct CDR3 sequences in the sample, roughly a quarter are singletons; the top ten hold 30% to 40%. The sequencing input was PBMCs, sequenced either directly or after in vitro stimulation (not recorded which). These receptors all stem from a human donor in good health (CMV status not recorded). Some clones in this sample may be carry-over from other donors' samples.

This sequence joins TRBV7-8 and TRBJ2-1; 10 positions agree with TRBD2. The germline gives CDR1 SGHVS, CDR2 FQNEAQ. V was clipped by 1 base and J by 8 bases; unmatched bases: 5. This CDR3 region has 15 residues. In nucleotides, the CDR3 is TGTGCCAGCAGCTTAGTCACTAGCGGGACCCATGAGCAGTTCTTC. Amino acid sequence: CASSLVTSGTHEQFF.

The table lists this clonotype with a few counts. V is TRBV7-9 and J is TRBJ2-1, with D tentatively TRBD1 or TRBD2 (6 bases each). This CDR3 spans 17 amino acids. V was trimmed by 5 bases and J by 4 bases, leaving 21 bases between them. Germline CDR1 is SEHNR and CDR2 is FQNEAQ (reference sequence). Here the CDR3 reads CASSDHALAGVYNEQFF. The CDR3 DNA sequence: TGTGCCAGCAGCGACCACGCACTAGCAGGGGTATACAATGAGCAGTTCTTC.

Remarks on this clonotype: This sequence may be a read error, since a much larger clone differs from it by one base. The gene calls are TRBV11-2 and TRBJ1-1; 7 bases agree with TRBD1. CDR1 and CDR2 from the germline V gene are SGHAT and FQNNGV. This CDR3 has 15 amino acids. V shed 1 base and J 1 base; nucleotides not matched to a gene: 3. The CDR3 DNA reads as TGTGCCAGCAGCTTAGCGGGACAGCCGAACACTGAAGCTTTCTTT. Translation: CASSLAGQPNTEAFF.

On this clonotype itself: A junction end diverges from the germline sequence, so it may reflect a read error. The chain couples TRBV11-2 to TRBJ2-2; 9 bases are shared with TRBD1. Germline CDR1 is SGHAT and CDR2 is FQNNGV. The CDR3 has 16 residues. The CDR3 coding sequence is TGTGCCAGCAGCTTGGGACAGGGAACGAACAACGGGGAGCTGTTTTTT. Amino acids: CASSLGQGTNNGELFF.

This clonotype was detected ten times or more. V usage is TRBV7-2 and J usage is TRBJ2-2; TRBD2 agrees at 7 bases. Germline assignment: CDR1 SGHTA and CDR2 FQGNSA. This CDR3 spans 13 amino acids. V dropped 6 bases and J dropped 6; count of bases not matched to a gene: 4. This CDR3 reads CASRGRASGELFF. The CDR3 DNA follows: TGTGCCAGCAGGGGGAGGGCGTCCGGGGAGCTGTTTTTT. The whole variable domain, filled in from reference TRBV7-2 and TRBJ2-2, reads GAGVSQSPSNKVTEKGKDVELRCDPISGHTALYWYRQSLGQGLEFLIYFQGNSAPDKSGLPSDRFSAERTGGSVSTLTIQRTQQEDSAVYLCASRGRASGELFFGEGSRLTVL.

This clonotype has more than one count but fewer than ten. The rearrangement joins TRBV5-6 to TRBJ2-3, with 7 bases fitting TRBD1. The CDR3 spans 17 residues. CDR1 is SGHDT and CDR2 is YYEEEE in the germline V gene. V trimming: 4 bases; J trimming: 7 bases; junction bases outside the gene matches: 18. The CDR3 loop reads CASSPDTGVGGMYTQYF. CDR3 coding DNA: TGTGCCAGCAGCCCGGATACAGGGGTTGGAGGAATGTATACGCAGTATTTT.

This clonotype was counted a few times. The chain joins TRBV9 to TRBJ2-3; 12 bases line up with TRBD1. Trimming removed 4 bases from V and 4 bases from J; junction bases left unmatched: 10. The germline V gene has CDR1 SGDLS and CDR2 YYNGEE. CDR3 length: 17 amino acids. The DNA for the CDR3 is TGTGCCAGCAGCCCCGGCTCGGGACAGGGGGCCGCAGATACGCAGTATTTT. The encoded protein is CASSPGSGQGAADTQYF. Combining the CDR3 with reference TRBV9 and TRBJ2-3 gives the whole variable domain DSGVTQTPKHLITATGQRVTLRCSPRSGDLSVYWYQQSLDQGLQFLIQYYNGEERAKGNILERFSAQQFPDLHSELNLSSLELGDSALYFCASSPGSGQGAADTQYFGPGTRLTVL.

This clonotype was recorded a few times. V is TRBV28 and J is TRBJ2-7, with 7 bases lining up with TRBD2. The germline V gene has CDR1 MDHEN and CDR2 SYDVKM. After removal of 7 bases from V and 2 bases from J, the junction contained 8 bases not matched to a gene. The CDR3 spans 14 residues. CDR3 in amino acids: CASTVGGNAYEQYF. In DNA form, the CDR3 reads TGTGCCAGCACCGTGGGGGGGAACGCCTACGAGCAGTACTTC.